The subject of this entry is one T cell receptor beta chain. No antigen is known for it. This sample is drawn from a study of identical twins. Per germline, CDR1 MDHEN and CDR2 SYDVKM. This CDR3 contains 17 residues. Trimming took 8 bases from V and 0 from J; bases not matched to a gene: 11. TCRdb analysed the 5' RACE reads with MiXCR anew, one entry per CDR3 protein. This sample has hundreds of thousands of distinct CDR3 sequences, with approximately 9% found just once. General study points: Recombination models fit unrelated individuals' TCR alpha sharing but underestimated twins'.

The same specimen was also included in a second study, on yellow fever vaccine responses in identical twins.

Sequenced input: PBMCs. This receptor was taken from a woman aged 18-30 years in good health. The V call is TRBV28, the J call TRBJ2-1; 9 positions agree with TRBD2. The CDR3 reads CASDAGGLEVSYNEQFF. DNA for the CDR3: TGTGCCAGCGATGCGGGAGGGCTAGAAGTCTCCTACAATGAGCAGTTCTTC.